The text below deals with one T cell receptor (beta chain). What it binds is not known. The CDR3 is 13 amino acids. V dropped 5 bases and J dropped 4 bases, with 9 bases sitting between them. Germline lookup yields CDR1 SGHTA and CDR2 FQGNSA. This record belongs to a study of shared clonotypes between healthy human individuals. Original data processing: ImmunoSEQ only sent back junction sequences with no quality scores, so filtering was done differently. The protocol was immunoSEQ multiplex PCR, while the TCRdb copy is restricted to in-frame clones and leaves out a portion. The V and J calls and the clone size are those of that table, but D and trimming were determined from the DNA. The table has a few million clones, 85% to 95% seen once; the top ten hold more than 1.5%. The naive CD8 population came from CD45RO-negative cells selected for CCR7, without terminally differentiated effector memory CD45RA+ cells.

Study-wide results and caveats: Limited genetic and exposure-history diversity came from having few donors.

The TCR sequence derives from a man aged 18 to 30 in good health. Some clones in this sample may be carry-over from other donors' samples. J is TRBJ2-1 and V is TRBV7-2, with D unresolved. Sequencing was carried out using naive CD8+ T cells from PBMCs. The CDR3 is CASSEDPYNEQFF. The CDR3 coding sequence is TGTGCCAGCAGCGAAGACCCATACAATGAGCAGTTCTTC.